This T cell receptor (beta chain) was recorded in a study of CD8 T cells in Susac syndrome. Study-level points and caveats: The study recognized that its TCR sequencing and HLA analysis covered a relatively small number of individuals.

The ends lost 3 bases at V and 6 bases at J; junction bases unmatched: 7. The CDR3 runs to 15 residues. Looked up from germline, CDR1 is LNHNV and CDR2 is YYDKDF (reference sequence). As to this clonotype: Its antigen remains unidentified.

Reverse transcription used about 0.5 to 1 ug RNA and random hexamers. With immunoSEQ multiplex PCR, TCR beta CDR3 was amplified across 54 Vbeta and 13 Jbeta. TCRdb redid the calling of the immunoSEQ multiplex PCR reads with MiXCR, one entry per CDR3 protein. Among 90,000 to 150,000 distinct CDR3 sequences listed, approximately 94% were seen once. In blood CD8+ and CD4+ T cells, TCR beta underwent sequencing. Sequencing was done on a sample of CD4+ T cells from PBMCs. The sequence was collected from a human donor in good health. This chain uses TRBV15 with TRBJ2-3; TRBD1 agrees at 9 bases. CDR3 residues: CATSSGDRALDTQYF. DNA for the CDR3: TGTGCCACCAGCAGTGGGGACAGGGCCCTGGATACGCAGTATTTT. Full variable domain (rest looked up from reference TRBV15 and TRBJ2-3): DAMVIQNPRYQVTQFGKPVTLSCSQTLNHNVMYWYQQKSSQAPKLLFHYYDKDFNNEADTPDNFQSRRPNTSFCFLDIRSPGLGDTAMYLCATSSGDRALDTQYFGPGTRLTVL.